Presented here are 14 T cell receptor beta chains from one specimen sequenced in a study of CD8+ T cells in alopecia areata. The treatment was: oral pan-JAK inhibitor, 5-10 mg twice daily. Extraction of RNA preceded its reverse transcription into cDNA, which served as the sequencing template. TCRdb's copy holds only in-frame clones and misses some; the assay was immunoSEQ multiplex PCR. The data hold under 250,000 clones, with approximately 65% observed a single time. Here the sequenced sample was CD4+ T cells sorted from blood, taken at approximately week 42, from a patient treated with tofacitinib. The receptor source for this set is a human donor with alopecia areata.

This clone has only a few counts. The rearrangement uses TRBV4-3 and TRBJ2-7; D may be TRBD2 (6 bases). V gave up 3 bases and J gave up 7 bases, with 13 bases separating them. The germline V gene encodes CDR1 LGHNA and CDR2 YSLEER. The CDR3 runs 13 residues. The CDR3 bases are TGCGCCAGCAGCCAGGGGACCGGGACTGAGCAGTACTTC. Its protein product is CASSQGTGTEQYF.

This rearrangement joins TRBV11-2 to TRBJ2-1; 12 bases agree with TRBD2. This CDR3 has 17 amino acids. The V segment lost 1 base and the J segment 2 bases; nucleotides outside the gene matches: 3. The germline V gene has CDR1 SGHAT and CDR2 FQNNGV. The CDR3 reads CASSLGSSGGAYNEQFF. The DNA for the CDR3 is TGTGCCAGCAGCTTAGGCTCTAGCGGGGGGGCCTACAATGAGCAGTTCTTC.

The V call is TRBV9, the J call TRBJ2-4; TRBD2 agrees at 13 bases. Trimming at V came to 0 bases and at J to 8 bases, leaving 2 bases not matched to a gene. This CDR3 is built from 15 residues. Germline V gives CDR1 SGDLS, CDR2 YYNGEE. As DNA, the CDR3 is TGTGCCAGCAGCGTAGAAGGGACTAGCGGGGACATTCAGTACTTC. It specifies CASSVEGTSGDIQYF.

The rearrangement links TRBV7-9 to TRBJ2-4, with 7 bases lining up with TRBD1. The germline gives CDR1 SEHNR, CDR2 FQNEAQ (reference sequence). The CDR3 has 13 residues. V was clipped by 4 bases and J by 8 bases; unmatched bases: 5. CDR3 region: CASSYGTDDIQYF. The CDR3 DNA sequence: TGTGCCAGCAGCTATGGGACAGATGACATTCAGTACTTC.

The chain combines TRBV29-1 with TRBJ2-2; TRBD1 might be the D (5 bases). In germline, CDR1 is SQVTM, CDR2 ANQGSEA. CDR3 size: 12 residues. The V gene lost 7 bases and the J gene lost 5 bases, with 11 bases spanning the gap. The CDR3 region has the DNA TGCAGCGCTGGACAAGGGACCGGGGAGCTGTTTTTT. The encoded protein is CSAGQGTGELFF.

This clone was detected only a few times. The chain uses TRBV28 and TRBJ1-5; tentative D call: TRBD1 (6 bases). The CDR3 has 15 amino acids. V lost 6 bases, J lost 6 bases, and 18 bases lay in between. Germline CDR1 reads MDHEN; CDR2 reads SYDVKM. CDR3 protein: CASSRSGGGGQPQHF. CDR3 sequence (DNA): TGTGCCAGCAGCCGAAGCGGGGGAGGGGGTCAGCCCCAGCATTTT.

This chain uses TRBV7-9 with TRBJ2-2; TRBD2 matches 10 bases. The V and J ends lost 5 bases and 4 bases, in that order; junction bases with no gene match: 4. CDR1 is SEHNR, CDR2 FQNEAQ, per germline (reference sequence). The CDR3 has 15 residues. CDR3 sequence (DNA): TGTGCCAGCAGCAGCCTAGCGGGGGTCACCGGGGAGCTGTTTTTT. Amino acid sequence: CASSSLAGVTGELFF.

In this sample, this clone turned up a few times. J is TRBJ2-1 and V is TRBV27; the match to TRBD2 covers 9 bases. Germline-derived CDR1 and CDR2 are MNHEY and SMNVEV (reference sequence). The CDR3 totals 18 residues. Unmatched junction bases numbered 12, after V lost 6 bases and J lost 0 bases. As DNA, the CDR3 is TGTGCCAGCAGCGTTCGCGGGGGGGTACGGAGCTCCTACAATGAGCAGTTCTTC. This encodes CASSVRGGVRSSYNEQFF.

The rearrangement uses TRBV15 and TRBJ1-3; the D is unclear. V dropped 0 bases and J dropped 0 bases, with 12 bases sitting between them. The CDR3 covers 17 residues. Germline V gene sequence: CDR1 LNHNV, CDR2 YYDKDF (reference sequence). The CDR3 DNA reads TGTGCCACCAGCAGAGATTTAGTGGCGTCCTCTGGAAACACCATATATTTT. This sequence encodes CATSRDLVASSGNTIYF.

The chain combines TRBV7-8 with TRBJ2-3, with D tentatively TRBD2 (5 bases). CDR1 and CDR2 from the germline V gene are SGHVS and FQNEAQ. The CDR3 contains 14 residues. Trimming shortened V by 1 base and J by 8 bases, and 13 bases separated the two germline ends. In nucleotides, the CDR3 is TGTGCCAGCAGCTTAGATTGGCAGCGGAGTACGCAGTATTTT. The encoded protein is CASSLDWQRSTQYF.

This chain uses TRBV7-9 with TRBJ1-6; D remains unclear. Per germline, CDR1 SEHNR and CDR2 FQNEAQ (reference sequence). Trimming removed 5 bases from V and 10 bases from J, with 15 bases in between. The CDR3 is made up of 14 amino acids. The CDR3 coding sequence is TGTGCCAGCAGCACCCCCCGGCGAGGGTCACCCCTCCACTTT. Translated, it gives CASSTPRRGSPLHF.

The chain couples TRBV18 to TRBJ1-1; D gene uncertain. Germline CDR1 reads KGHSH; CDR2 reads LQKENI. Trimming took 1 base from V and 3 from J, leaving 6 bases between them. There are 13 residues in the CDR3. CDR3 sequence reads: CASSPQEDTEAFF. In DNA, the CDR3 is TGTGCCAGCTCACCACAGGAAGACACTGAAGCTTTCTTT. The variable domain in full, with the rest retrieved from reference TRBV18 and TRBJ1-1, is NAGVMQNPRHLVRRRGQEARLRCSPMKGHSHVYWYRQLPEEGLKFMVYLQKENIIDESGMPKERFSAEFPKEGPSILRIQQVVRGDSAAYFCASSPQEDTEAFFGQGTRLTVV.

This chain joins TRBV2 and TRBJ2-5; 8 bases are shared with TRBD2. Losses at the gene ends were 1 base for V and 4 bases for J; bases not matched to a gene: 5. The CDR3 totals 15 residues. The germline CDR1 and CDR2 sequences are SNHLY and FYNNEI. The CDR3 loop is CASSEVQRGIETQYF. CDR3 coding DNA: TGTGCCAGCAGTGAAGTCCAGCGGGGGATAGAGACCCAGTACTTC.

J is TRBJ1-2 and V is TRBV4-3; maybe TRBD1 (6 bases). Germline values: CDR1 LGHNA, CDR2 YSLEER. V lost 1 base and J 2 bases, leaving 14 bases between the germline ends. The CDR3 length is 16 residues. The CDR3 protein is CASSQASGQQNYGYTF. In DNA form, the CDR3 reads TGCGCCAGCAGCCAAGCGTCCGGACAGCAGAACTATGGCTACACCTTC.